The 7 T cell receptor beta chains below were found in one sample sequenced in a study of CD8 T cells in Susac syndrome. Random hexamers were used to reverse transcribe roughly 0.5 to 1 ug of RNA. TCRdb called the immunoSEQ multiplex PCR reads again in MiXCR, with one record for every CDR3 protein. The sample has 180,000 or so distinct CDR3 sequences, roughly 96% seen once; the top ten hold under 0.095%. Sample: CD4+ T cells from PBMCs. The origin of the receptors is a human donor with multiple sclerosis.

The V gene is TRBV15, the J gene TRBJ1-1; a possible D gene is TRBD1 (6 bases). Trimming cost V 0 bases and J 10 bases, with 21 bases left between them. In germline, CDR1 is LNHNV, CDR2 YYDKDF (reference sequence). This CDR3 region has 16 residues. The CDR3 reads CATSRDRGRGKNGAFF. In nucleotides, the CDR3 is TGTGCCACCAGCAGAGATAGAGGCAGGGGAAAGAATGGAGCTTTCTTT.

The chain uses TRBV12-3 or TRBV12-4 and TRBJ2-4, with a weak D call TRBD2 (6 bases). Trimming cost V 5 bases and J 2 bases, with 7 bases left between them. This CDR3 comprises 13 residues. The CDR3 sequence: CASSGGSKNIQYF. The CDR3 nucleotides are TGTGCCAGCAGTGGGGGGTCCAAAAACATTCAGTACTTC.

This CDR3 reads CASSSGYRGREAFF. CDR3 bases: TGTGCCAGTAGCTCCGGGTATAGGGGGCGTGAAGCTTTCTTT. The chain is built from TRBV19 and TRBJ1-1, with 7 bases aligning to TRBD1. Trimming took 6 bases from V and 7 from J; bases not matched to a gene: 11. The CDR3 is 14 residues long. CDR1 and CDR2 from the germline V gene are LNHDA and SQIVND (reference sequence).

The chain uses TRBV7-9 and TRBJ2-5; maybe TRBD2 (6 bases). V gave up 1 base and J gave up 5 bases, with 17 bases separating them. Germline CDR1 SEHNR, CDR2 FQNEAQ (reference sequence). CDR3 size: 16 residues. CDR3 in amino acids: CASSLVLGSAGETQYF. DNA of the CDR3: TGTGCCAGCAGCTTAGTGTTAGGGTCCGCGGGGGAGACCCAGTACTTC.

The chain employs TRBV28 and TRBJ2-1, with 8 bases identical to TRBD1. CDR3 length equals 13 residues. Germline V gives CDR1 MDHEN, CDR2 SYDVKM. The V and J ends lost 6 bases and 3 bases, in that order; junction bases with no gene match: 1. In DNA form, the CDR3 reads TGTGCCAGCAGCGGACAGGGCTACAATGAGCAGTTCTTC. As protein: CASSGQGYNEQFF. Using reference TRBV28 and TRBJ2-1 for the parts outside the CDR3, the full variable domain is DVKVTQSSRYLVKRTGEKVFLECVQDMDHENMFWYRQDPGLGLRLIYFSYDVKMKEKGDIPEGYSVSREKKERFSLILESASTNQTSMYLCASSGQGYNEQFFGPGTRLTVL.

V gene TRBV7-3 combines with J gene TRBJ2-5; TRBD1 might be the D (7 bases). Looked up from germline, CDR1 is SGHTA and CDR2 is FQGTGA. The CDR3 extends over 17 amino acids. The V and J ends lost 4 bases and 1 base respectively, with 19 bases between them. The CDR3 DNA sequence: TGTGCCAGCAGCTCGGGCCTGTACAGGGGAGGCCAAGAGACCCAGTACTTC. Residues: CASSSGLYRGGQETQYF. Looking up the rest from reference TRBV7-3 and TRBJ2-5 gives the full variable domain: GAGVSQTPSNKVTEKGKYVELRCDPISGHTALYWYRQSLGQGPEFLIYFQGTGAADDSGLPNDRFFAVRPEGSVSTLKIQRTERGDSAVYLCASSSGLYRGGQETQYFGPGTRLLVL.

V usage is TRBV6-1 and J usage is TRBJ2-3, with D tentatively TRBD2 (6 bases). The ends were cut back, 5 bases at V and 11 bases at J, with 23 bases in the middle. This CDR3 spans 15 amino acids. Germline CDR1 reads MNHNS; CDR2 reads SASEGT. The CDR3 is CASSQGLFLPLWQYF. For the CDR3, the DNA is TGTGCCAGCAGTCAGGGACTCTTCCTCCCCTTGTGGCAGTATTTT.